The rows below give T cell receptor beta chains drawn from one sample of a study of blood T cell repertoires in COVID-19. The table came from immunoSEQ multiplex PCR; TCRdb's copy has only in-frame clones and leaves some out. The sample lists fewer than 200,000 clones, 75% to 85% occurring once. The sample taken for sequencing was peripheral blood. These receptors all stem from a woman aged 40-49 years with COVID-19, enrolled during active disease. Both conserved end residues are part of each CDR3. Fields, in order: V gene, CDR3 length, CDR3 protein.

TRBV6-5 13 CASSSQKGYGYTF
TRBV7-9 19 CASSLTPGLAGINTGELFF
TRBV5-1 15 CASSLAGQGAYEQYF
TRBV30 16 CAWSVGWGATDTEAFF
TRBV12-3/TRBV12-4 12 CASNQGNQPQHF
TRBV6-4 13 CASSRDRGSPLHF
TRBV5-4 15 CASSFPSGGQETQYF
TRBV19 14 CASSLLTGNTEAFF
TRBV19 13 CASSVARDTEAFF
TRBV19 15 CASSIWAGAYNEQFF
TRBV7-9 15 CASSSTGDSYNEQFF
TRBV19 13 CASSDRGGEKLFF
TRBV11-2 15 CASSQTSGYRVEQFF
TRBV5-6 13 CASSLQGGQPQHF
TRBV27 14 CASSIGDRGYGYTF
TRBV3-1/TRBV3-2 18 CASSLRRHGLAGQETQYF
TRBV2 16 CASCPTALSGLDTQYF
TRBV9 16 CASSASRAANTGELFF
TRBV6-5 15 CASRNGGNSGNTIYF
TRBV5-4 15 CASSLKSPERETQYF
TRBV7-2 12 CASRQSADTQYF
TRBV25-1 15 CASSDPTGGNAEAFF
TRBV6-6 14 CASSYSQGSSEQYF
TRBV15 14 CATSRDLGGPGFVF
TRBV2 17 CASMLHERLSSYNEQFF
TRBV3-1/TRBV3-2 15 CASSQDNRLQETQYF
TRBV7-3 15 CASSLGLAPGNEQFF
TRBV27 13 CASTRAGAGELFF
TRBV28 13 CASSLSTFGEQYF
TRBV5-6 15 CASSLATGKNSPLHF
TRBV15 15 CATSRDTGKGETQYF
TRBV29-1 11 CSAGSGNTIYF
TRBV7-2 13 CASSNRRKETQYF
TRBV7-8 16 CASSREGHRRTGELFF
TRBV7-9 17 CASSLAGSFGRGTEAFF
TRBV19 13 CASSRTGDYGYTF
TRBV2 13 CASTYRVMDEQFF
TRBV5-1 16 CASSLVPRELYNEQFF
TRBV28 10 CASGRQPQHF
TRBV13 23 CASSLGLLPPKIWGGSSYNEQFF
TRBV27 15 CASSLASGSRNEQFF
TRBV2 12 CATGGGEAPLHF